This TCR beta chain was found in a study of blood T cell repertoires in COVID-19. Study-level information: The analysed material was cDNA or gDNA that came from T cells, B-cell-depleted T cells, or PBMCs.

The trim removed 6 bases at V and 0 bases at J, leaving 11 bases unmatched. CDR1 and CDR2 (germline): SEHNR, FQNEAQ (reference sequence). CDR3 length equals 18 residues. This clone was observed a few times. Authors' methods: Counts of nucleated cells, estimated from reference gene primer amplification, were obtained. The table came from immunoSEQ multiplex PCR; TCRdb's copy has only in-frame clones and leaves some out. From that table come the V and J calls and clone size; the DNA was used to work out D and trimming. The sample lists 160,000 or so clones; around 84% were seen once. The clonotype was recovered from a woman between 45 and 65 years old with acute or convalescent COVID-19. V gene TRBV7-9 combines with J gene TRBJ1-4, with 9 bases matching TRBD1. Input material: peripheral blood. The CDR3 coding sequence is TGTGCCAGCAGAGGGCGGACAGGGGTCCATGCAACTAATGAAAAACTGTTTTTT. It is translated as CASRGRTGVHATNEKLFF.